This T cell receptor beta chain emerged from a study of identical twins (dated by TCRdb to 2016 to 2018). Turning to the overall study: TCR alpha and beta repertoires from monozygotic twins, unrelated adults of various ages and cord blood were deep-sequenced to test whether fetal clonotypes persist. Replicate twin experiments were performed at different times using different library preparation protocols to rule out contamination. On the study overall, not on this receptor specifically: Compared with coincidental sharing between unrelated individuals, out-of-frame TCR alpha sequences shared between twins had an excess of sequences with low generation probability. The excess sharing between twins in beta out-of-frame sequences was weaker because fewer shared sequences reduced the signal-to-noise ratio. Fewer insertions were carried by abundant cord blood beta clonotypes; a weaker similar trend was observed in young adult naive repertoires, while no such trend was observed in memory repertoires. Because the same donors could not be followed over many years, conclusions were based on cross-sectional statistical analysis. Zero-insertion analyses could be partly confounded by invariant T cells such as MAIT and iNKT, although diverse VJ usage argued against such confounding for most clonotypes. Recombination models systematically underestimated out-of-frame TCR alpha sharing in monozygotic twins but agreed with sharing between unrelated individuals.

This clonotype was counted at least ten times. Its binding antigen is unknown. No quality values exist for individual bases; no much larger clone is one base distant. Its CDR3 holds 16 amino acids, cysteine through phenylalanine. Left in the record is the CDR3 DNA by itself, 48 bases read in frame from the first base. V and J lose 1 base and 0 bases, and a span of 11 bases separates them. For CDR1 and CDR2, the germline V gene lists SGHRS and YFSETQ. Libraries were built with 5' RACE. Sequencing used an Illumina HiSeq 2000. A universal primer binding site was introduced by template switching, and a unique molecular identifier was present in the final cDNA, enabling accurate counting of TCR cDNA molecules. Specific primers in the conserved constant-segment region were used to synthesize first-strand cDNA for TCR alpha and beta chains. Each cDNA library was double barcoded, with a SMART-Mk sample barcode plus Illumina barcodes, to control for contamination. TruSeq adapter sequences along with Illumina sample barcodes were introduced in two successive PCR steps. The TCR alpha and beta cDNA libraries were sequenced on the Illumina HiSeq platform using custom primers. In the original analysis: MiGEC was used to process raw reads and extract unique molecular identifiers, and MiXCR was used to find CDR3 positions. Recombination models were inferred per individual with the repgenHMM and IGoR tools using an EM algorithm. Shared clonotypes were analyzed with the tcR package in R, and sharing was normalized by the product of cloneset sizes. Out-of-frame nonproductive sequences were analyzed to study raw recombination free of thymic and clonal selection effects. In TCRdb, the public reads were trimmed at Q25 with fastp and aligned with MiXCR, with productive beta chains retained. CDR3 protein duplicates are merged, each entry listing the most common genes and DNA. TCRdb's processing, not the authors' own work, is the source of the V and J calls. The sample table holds hundreds of thousands of distinct CDR3 sequences, of which around an eighth were seen once. The biggest ten clones account for about 1.6% of the sample.

Only healthy Caucasian donors were included. The twin cohort consisted of three pairs of female monozygotic twins, all aged about 18 to 29 years. The RNA used for TCR libraries was isolated from peripheral blood mononuclear cells. This sample also appeared in a second study, on yellow fever vaccine responses in identical twins. The second source states: The authors reported that the T cell response to vaccination in identical twins appeared partly convergent and partly personalized. The study precisely tracked vaccine-responding T cell clones in identical twins.

The rearranged segments are TRBV5-1 and TRBJ2-1; D gene: possibly TRBD2, on 7 matching bases. The receptor's source is a woman under 30 in good health. The specimen sequenced was PBMCs. CDR3 protein: CASSLLGGDSYNEQFF. The sequenced DNA is TGCGCCAGCAGCTTGTTAGGGGGGGACTCCTACAATGAGCAGTTCTTC. The variable domain in full, with residues beyond the CDR3 obtained from the reference TRBV5-1 and TRBJ2-1 genes, is KAGVTQTPRYLIKTRGQQVTLSCSPISGHRSVSWYQQTPGQGLQFLFEYFSETQRNKGNFPGRFSGRQFSNSRSEMNVSTLELGDSALYLCASSLLGGDSYNEQFFGPGTRLTVL.